These 7 T cell receptor beta chains were sequenced from one sample in a study of blood T cell repertoires in COVID-19. The repertoire was sequenced with immunoSEQ multiplex PCR; TCRdb's copy has only in-frame clones and lacks some. Counted here are around 180,000 clones, 80% to 90% occurring once; the ten biggest clones make up about a tenth. Sequenced input: peripheral blood. These receptor sequences come from a human donor with active or convalescent COVID-19. The donor label of this sample is uncertain.

The gene calls are TRBV5-1 and TRBJ2-2; D unresolved. From germline, CDR1 is SGHRS and CDR2 YFSETQ. The CDR3 length is 14 residues. V was trimmed by 2 bases and J by 3 bases, leaving 8 bases between them. CDR3 DNA: TGCGCCAGCAGCTTTGACCGGGACACCGGGGAGCTGTTTTTT. This encodes CASSFDRDTGELFF.

V usage is TRBV5-1 and J usage is TRBJ2-7; D gene unclear. CDR3 size: 12 residues. The germline V gene has CDR1 SGHRS and CDR2 YFSETQ. V lost 0 bases and J 5 bases, leaving 6 bases between the germline ends. The CDR3 is CASSLVLNEQYF. DNA for the CDR3: TGCGCCAGCAGCTTGGTGTTAAACGAGCAGTACTTC.

The chain uses TRBV30 and TRBJ2-5, with 7 nucleotides matching TRBD2. Trimming cost V 0 bases and J 2 bases; bases outside gene matches: 9. Germline values: CDR1 GTSNPN, CDR2 SVGIG (reference sequence). The length of the CDR3 is 16 residues. The chain's CDR3 is CAWSVRFRTRQETQYF. CDR3 coding DNA: TGTGCCTGGAGTGTACGGTTCCGGACTAGGCAAGAGACCCAGTACTTC.

CDR3: CASSQGLPSGGTDTQYF. The CDR3 nucleotides are TGTGCCAGCAGCCAAGGGCTTCCTAGCGGCGGCACAGATACGCAGTATTTT. The rearrangement uses TRBV3-1 (or the pseudogene TRBV3-2) and TRBJ2-3; 7 bases are a match to TRBD2. CDR1 and CDR2 from the germline V gene are LGHDT and YNNKEL (reference sequence). The CDR3 runs to 17 residues. Germline trimming cut 1 base from V and 1 base from J; bases unmatched to any gene: 8.

The chain uses TRBV7-3 and TRBJ2-7, with 11 bases aligning to TRBD2. The junction had 2 bases not matched to a gene; V was cut back by 0 bases and J by 7 bases. This CDR3 is 14 amino acids long. From germline, CDR1 is SGHTA and CDR2 FQGTGA. CDR3 in amino acids: CASSLTSGRGEQYF. Written as DNA, the CDR3 is TGTGCCAGCAGCTTAACTAGCGGGAGGGGTGAGCAGTACTTC.

The chain uses TRBV5-1 and TRBJ2-5, with D maybe TRBD1 (5 bases). V lost 4 bases and J lost 3, with 7 bases in between. The CDR3 has 12 amino acids. Germline-derived CDR1 and CDR2 are SGHRS and YFSETQ. The CDR3 nucleotides are TGCGCCAGCAGCCAAGGGGAAGAGACCCAGTACTTC. Its protein product is CASSQGEETQYF. Drawing the rest from reference TRBV5-1 and TRBJ2-5, the complete variable domain is KAGVTQTPRYLIKTRGQQVTLSCSPISGHRSVSWYQQTPGQGLQFLFEYFSETQRNKGNFPGRFSGRQFSNSRSEMNVSTLELGDSALYLCASSQGEETQYFGPGTRLLVL.

This clone was counted a single time. The V call is TRBV7-9, the J call TRBJ2-5; 7 nucleotides agree with TRBD2. V lost 0 bases, J lost 5 bases, and 3 bases stayed unmatched. Germline CDR1 reads SEHNR; CDR2 reads FQNEAQ (reference sequence). CDR3 size: 14 residues. The CDR3 nucleotides read TGTGCCAGCAGCTTAGCTGCAGCGGGGGAGACCCAGTACTTC. This gives the protein CASSLAAAGETQYF.